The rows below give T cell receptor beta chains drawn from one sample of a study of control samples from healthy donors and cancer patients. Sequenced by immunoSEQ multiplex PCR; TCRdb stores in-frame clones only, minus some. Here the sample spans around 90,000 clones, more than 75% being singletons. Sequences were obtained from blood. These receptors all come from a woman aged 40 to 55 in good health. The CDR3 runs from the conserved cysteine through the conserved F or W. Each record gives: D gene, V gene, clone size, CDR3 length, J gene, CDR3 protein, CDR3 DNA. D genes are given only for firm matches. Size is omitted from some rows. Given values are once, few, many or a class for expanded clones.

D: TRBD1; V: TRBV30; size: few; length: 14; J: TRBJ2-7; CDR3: CAWVRQGLAREQYF; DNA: TGTGCCTGGGTCCGACAGGGGCTGGCTCGCGAGCAGTACTTC
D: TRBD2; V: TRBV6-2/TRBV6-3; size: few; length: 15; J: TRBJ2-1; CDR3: CASSLRGGRYNEQFF; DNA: TGTGCCAGCAGTTTACGGGGGGGCCGGTACAATGAGCAGTTCTTC
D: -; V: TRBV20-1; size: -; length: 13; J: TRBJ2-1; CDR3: CSASRVSGNEQFF; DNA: TGCAGTGCTAGTCGAGTATCAGGAAATGAGCAGTTCTTC
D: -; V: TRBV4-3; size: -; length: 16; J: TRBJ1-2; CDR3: CASSQDITGTNYGYTF; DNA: TGCGCCAGCAGCCAAGATATAACAGGGACTAACTATGGCTACACCTTC
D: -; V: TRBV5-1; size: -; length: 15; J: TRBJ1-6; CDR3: CASSSGEYSDSPLHF; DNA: TGCGCCAGCAGCTCCGGGGAATACAGCGACTCACCCCTCCACTTT
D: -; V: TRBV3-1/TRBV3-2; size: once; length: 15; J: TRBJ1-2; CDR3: CASSSDGGPNYGYTF; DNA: TGTGCCAGCAGCTCAGACGGCGGACCTAACTATGGCTACACCTTC
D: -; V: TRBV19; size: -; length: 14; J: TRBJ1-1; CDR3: CASSIGGRDTEAFF; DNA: TGTGCCAGTAGTATTGGAGGCAGGGACACTGAAGCTTTCTTT
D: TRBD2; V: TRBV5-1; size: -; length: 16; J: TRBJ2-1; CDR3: CASSSWGVAGGDEQFF; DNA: TGCGCCAGCAGCTCTTGGGGCGTAGCGGGGGGAGATGAGCAGTTCTTC
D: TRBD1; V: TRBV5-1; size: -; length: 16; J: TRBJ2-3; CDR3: CASSSGTGIEADTQYF; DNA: TGCGCCAGCAGCTCCGGGACAGGGATCGAAGCAGATACGCAGTATTTT
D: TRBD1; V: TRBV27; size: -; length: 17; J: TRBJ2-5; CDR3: CASNWGQGEIYQETQYF; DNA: TGTGCCAGCAACTGGGGACAGGGCGAAATTTACCAAGAGACCCAGTACTTC
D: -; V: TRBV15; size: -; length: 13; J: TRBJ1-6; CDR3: CATSPIGGSPLHF; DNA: TGTGCCACCAGCCCCATCGGGGGTTCACCCCTCCACTTT
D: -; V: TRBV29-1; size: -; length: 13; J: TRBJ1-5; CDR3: CSVEDFDSSSQHF; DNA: TGCAGCGTTGAAGACTTTGACAGCTCGTCCCAGCATTTT
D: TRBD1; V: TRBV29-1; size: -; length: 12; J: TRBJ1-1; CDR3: CSVSTGETEAFF; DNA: TGCAGCGTGAGTACAGGGGAGACTGAAGCTTTCTTT
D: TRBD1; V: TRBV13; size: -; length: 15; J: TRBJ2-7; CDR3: CASSSLRGRSYEQYF; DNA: TGTGCCAGCAGCTCCCTGAGGGGGCGCTCCTACGAGCAGTACTTC
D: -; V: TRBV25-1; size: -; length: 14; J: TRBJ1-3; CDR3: CASSEFGSGNTIYF; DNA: TGTGCCAGCAGTGAATTTGGATCCGGAAACACCATATATTTT
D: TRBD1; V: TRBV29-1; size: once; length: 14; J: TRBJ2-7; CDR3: CSVKGQGLSYEQYF; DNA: TGCAGCGTAAAGGGACAGGGACTGTCCTACGAGCAGTACTTC
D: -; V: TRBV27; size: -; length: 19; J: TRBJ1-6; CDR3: CASSYRFPAATSLNSPLHF; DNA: TGTGCCAGCAGCTACCGCTTCCCCGCAGCTACCTCATTAAATTCACCCCTCCACTTT
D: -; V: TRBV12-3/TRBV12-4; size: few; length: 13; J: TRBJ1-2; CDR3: CASSRVANYGYTF; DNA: TGTGCCAGCAGTCGGGTAGCTAACTATGGCTACACCTTC
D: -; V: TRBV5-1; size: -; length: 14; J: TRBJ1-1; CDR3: CASSWKTLNTEAFF; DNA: TGCGCCAGCAGCTGGAAGACATTGAACACTGAAGCTTTCTTT
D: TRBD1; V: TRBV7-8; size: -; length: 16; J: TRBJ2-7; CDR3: CASSLGQGQGAYEQYF; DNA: TGTGCCAGCAGCTTAGGTCAGGGACAGGGCGCCTACGAGCAGTACTTC
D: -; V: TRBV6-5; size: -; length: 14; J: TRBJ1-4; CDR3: CASRQGRRTEKLFF; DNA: TGTGCCAGCAGGCAGGGACGCCGAACCGAAAAACTGTTTTTT
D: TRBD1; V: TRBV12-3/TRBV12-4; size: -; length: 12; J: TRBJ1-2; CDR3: CASAGGDYGYTF; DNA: TGTGCTTCGGCAGGGGGCGACTATGGCTACACCTTC
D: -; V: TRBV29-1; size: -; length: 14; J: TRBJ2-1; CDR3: CSVEGRGVHNEQFF; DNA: TGCAGCGTTGAGGGCAGGGGGGTTCACAATGAGCAGTTCTTC
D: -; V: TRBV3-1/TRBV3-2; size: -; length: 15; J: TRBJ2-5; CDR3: CASSPWGGAWETQYF; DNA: TGTGCCAGCAGCCCTTGGGGGGGGGCCTGGGAGACCCAGTACTTC
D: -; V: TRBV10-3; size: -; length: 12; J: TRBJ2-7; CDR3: CAISDRSEEQYF; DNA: TGTGCCATCAGTGATCGGTCGGAAGAGCAGTACTTC
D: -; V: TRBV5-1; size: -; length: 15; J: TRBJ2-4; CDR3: CASSPGTRTEGIQYF; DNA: TGCGCCAGCAGCCCCGGGACAAGGACAGAGGGGATTCAGTACTTC
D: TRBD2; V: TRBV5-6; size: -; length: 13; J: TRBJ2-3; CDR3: CASAGRGTDTQYF; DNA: TGTGCCAGCGCCGGGAGGGGGACAGATACGCAGTATTTT